This TCR beta chain appears in the sequencing data of a study of identical twins. All donors were healthy, and all were Caucasian. This clonotype showed up many times. What it binds is unknown. A junction boundary mismatches the germline segment, possibly from a read error. Germline CDR1 and CDR2: SGHRS and YFSETQ. The CDR3 has 13 residues. TCRdb independently ran MiXCR on the 5' RACE reads; one entry per CDR3 protein. The table includes some 440,000 distinct CDR3 sequences, approximately 24% detected once. Study observations and caveats: Models underestimated out-of-frame TCR alpha sharing in monozygotic twins.

These data also featured in a second study, about T cells expressing NK-cell markers. That source notes: Of the CD8+ T cell pool in roughly six donors, about 1.0-8% was accounted for by dominant NKG2C+ clonotypes.

The chain is built from TRBV5-1 and TRBJ2-5; D not resolved. This receptor was identified in a woman younger than 30 in good health. Sequencing input: CD4+ T cells sorted from blood. CDR3 sequence reads: CASSSSGGETQYF. Written as DNA, the CDR3 is TGTGCCAGCAGCTCCTCCGGTGGGGAGACCCAGTACTTC. Full variable domain (rest looked up from reference TRBV5-1 and TRBJ2-5): KAGVTQTPRYLIKTRGQQVTLSCSPISGHRSVSWYQQTPGQGLQFLFEYFSETQRNKGNFPGRFSGRQFSNSRSEMNVSTLELGDSALYLCASSSSGGETQYFGPGTRLLVL.